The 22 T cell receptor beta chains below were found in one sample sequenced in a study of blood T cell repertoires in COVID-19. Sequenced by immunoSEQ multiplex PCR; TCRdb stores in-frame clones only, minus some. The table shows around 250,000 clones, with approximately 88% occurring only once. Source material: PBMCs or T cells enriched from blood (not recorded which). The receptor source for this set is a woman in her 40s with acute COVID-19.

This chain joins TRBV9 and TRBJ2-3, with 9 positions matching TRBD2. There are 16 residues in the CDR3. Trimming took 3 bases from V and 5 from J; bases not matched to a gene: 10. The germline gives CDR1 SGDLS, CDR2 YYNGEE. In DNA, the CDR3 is TGTGCCAGCAGCGCCATGTTAGCGGGAGTTGGAGATACGCAGTATTTT. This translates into CASSAMLAGVGDTQYF.

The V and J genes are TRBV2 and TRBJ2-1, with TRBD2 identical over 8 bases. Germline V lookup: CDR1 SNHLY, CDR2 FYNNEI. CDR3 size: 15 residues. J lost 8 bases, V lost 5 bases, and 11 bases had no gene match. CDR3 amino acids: CASSRTSPSRHEQFF. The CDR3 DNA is TGTGCCAGCAGTAGGACTAGCCCCTCTAGGCATGAGCAGTTCTTC.

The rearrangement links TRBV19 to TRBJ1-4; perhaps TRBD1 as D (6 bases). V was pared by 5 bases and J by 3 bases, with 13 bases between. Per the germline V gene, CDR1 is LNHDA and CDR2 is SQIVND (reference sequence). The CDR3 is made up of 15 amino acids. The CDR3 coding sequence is TGTGCCAGTAGTGTCCAGGGGATACCTAATGAAAAACTGTTTTTT. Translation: CASSVQGIPNEKLFF.

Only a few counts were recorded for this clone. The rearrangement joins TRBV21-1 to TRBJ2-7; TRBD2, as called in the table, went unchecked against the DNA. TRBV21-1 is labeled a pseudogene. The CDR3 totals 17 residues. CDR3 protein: CASSKRSAGPISYEQYV. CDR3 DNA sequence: TGTGCCAGCAGCAAAAGGTCTGCGGGGCCCATCTCCTACGAGCAGTACGTC.

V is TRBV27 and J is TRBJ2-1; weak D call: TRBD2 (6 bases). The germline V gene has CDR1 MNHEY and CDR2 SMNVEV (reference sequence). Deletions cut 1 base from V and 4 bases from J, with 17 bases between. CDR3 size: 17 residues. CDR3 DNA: TGTGCCAGCAGTTTATGGGGGGTTGGGAGCTCGTACAATGAGCAGTTCTTC. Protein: CASSLWGVGSSYNEQFF.

In DNA, the CDR3 is TGTGCCAGCAGCCAGCTGGACAGGACAAATCGGGATGGCTACACCTTC. Protein product: CASSQLDRTNRDGYTF. This chain connects TRBV3-1 (or the pseudogene TRBV3-2) to TRBJ1-2; TRBD1 aligns across 7 bases. The V gene end was trimmed by 3 bases and the J gene end by 6 bases; junction bases not matched to a gene: 13. In germline, CDR1 is LGHDT, CDR2 YNNKEL (reference sequence). The CDR3 sequence is 16 residues long.

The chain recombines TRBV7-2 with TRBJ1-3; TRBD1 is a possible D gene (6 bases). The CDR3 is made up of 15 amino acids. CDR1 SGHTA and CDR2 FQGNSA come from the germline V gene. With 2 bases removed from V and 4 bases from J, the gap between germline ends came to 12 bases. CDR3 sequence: CASSLWVDRGNTIYF. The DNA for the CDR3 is TGTGCCAGCAGCTTATGGGTCGACAGGGGAAACACCATATATTTT.

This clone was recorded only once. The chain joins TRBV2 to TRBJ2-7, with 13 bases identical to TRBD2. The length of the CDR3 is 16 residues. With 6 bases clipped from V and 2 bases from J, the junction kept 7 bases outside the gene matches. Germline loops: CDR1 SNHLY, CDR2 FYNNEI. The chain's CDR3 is CASRTVTSGRPYEQYF. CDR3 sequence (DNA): TGTGCCAGCAGAACCGTGACTAGCGGGAGGCCCTACGAGCAGTACTTC.

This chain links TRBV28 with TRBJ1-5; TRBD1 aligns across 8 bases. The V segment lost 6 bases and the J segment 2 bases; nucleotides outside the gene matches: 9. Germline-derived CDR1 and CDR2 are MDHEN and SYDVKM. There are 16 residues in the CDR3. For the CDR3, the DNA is TGTGCCAGCAGGAAAACTGGACAGGGCGGCAATCAGCCCCAGCATTTT. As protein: CASRKTGQGGNQPQHF.

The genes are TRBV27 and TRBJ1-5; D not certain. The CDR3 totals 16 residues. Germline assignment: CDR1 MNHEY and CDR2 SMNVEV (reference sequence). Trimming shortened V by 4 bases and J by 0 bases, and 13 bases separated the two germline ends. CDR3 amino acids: CASSSAGPYSNQPQHF. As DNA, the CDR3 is TGTGCCAGCAGTTCAGCAGGCCCGTATAGCAATCAGCCCCAGCATTTT.

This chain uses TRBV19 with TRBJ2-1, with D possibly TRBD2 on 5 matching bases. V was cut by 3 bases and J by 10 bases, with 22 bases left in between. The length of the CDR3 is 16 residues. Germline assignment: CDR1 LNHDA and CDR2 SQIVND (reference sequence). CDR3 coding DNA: TGTGCCAGTAGTATCATCTTAGGAGGTTTCGCAATGGAGCAGTTCTTC. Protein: CASSIILGGFAMEQFF.

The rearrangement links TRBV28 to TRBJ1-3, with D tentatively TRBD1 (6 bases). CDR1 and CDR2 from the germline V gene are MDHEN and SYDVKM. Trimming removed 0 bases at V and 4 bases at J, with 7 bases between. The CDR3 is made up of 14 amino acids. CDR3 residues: CASSLWQGGNTIYF. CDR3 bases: TGTGCCAGCAGTTTATGGCAGGGGGGAAACACCATATATTTT. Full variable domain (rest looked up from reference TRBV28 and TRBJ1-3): DVKVTQSSRYLVKRTGEKVFLECVQDMDHENMFWYRQDPGLGLRLIYFSYDVKMKEKGDIPEGYSVSREKKERFSLILESASTNQTSMYLCASSLWQGGNTIYFGEGSWLTVV.

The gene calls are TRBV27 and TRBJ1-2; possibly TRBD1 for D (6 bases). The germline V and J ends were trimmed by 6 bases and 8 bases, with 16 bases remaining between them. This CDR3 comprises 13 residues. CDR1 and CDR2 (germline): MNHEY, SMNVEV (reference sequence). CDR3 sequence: CASSPQNRDGYTF. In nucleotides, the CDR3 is TGTGCCAGCAGCCCCCAAAACAGGGACGGCTACACCTTC.

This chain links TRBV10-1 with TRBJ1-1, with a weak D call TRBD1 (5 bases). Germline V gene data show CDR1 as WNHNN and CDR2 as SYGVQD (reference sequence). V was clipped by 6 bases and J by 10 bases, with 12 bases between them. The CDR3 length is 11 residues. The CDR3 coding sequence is TGCGCCAGCAGATTGGGGGGACCAGCTTTCTTT. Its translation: CASRLGGPAFF.

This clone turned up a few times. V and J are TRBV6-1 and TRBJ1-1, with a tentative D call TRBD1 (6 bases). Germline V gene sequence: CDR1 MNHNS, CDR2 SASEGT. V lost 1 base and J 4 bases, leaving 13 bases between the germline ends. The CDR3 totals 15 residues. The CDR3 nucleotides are TGTGCCAGCAGTGAAGGGGGTGGCAGGGGCACTGAAGCTTTCTTT. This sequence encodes CASSEGGGRGTEAFF.

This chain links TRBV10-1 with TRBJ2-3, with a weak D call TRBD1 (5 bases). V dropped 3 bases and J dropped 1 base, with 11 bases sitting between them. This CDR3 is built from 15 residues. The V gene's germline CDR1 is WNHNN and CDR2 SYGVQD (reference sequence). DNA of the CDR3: TGCGCCAGCAGTGACCCCCCCAGGGGCACAGATACGCAGTATTTT. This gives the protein CASSDPPRGTDTQYF.

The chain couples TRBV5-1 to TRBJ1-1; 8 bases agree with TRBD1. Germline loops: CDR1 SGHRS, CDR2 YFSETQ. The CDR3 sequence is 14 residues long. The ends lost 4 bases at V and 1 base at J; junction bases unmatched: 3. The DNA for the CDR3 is TGCGCCAGCAGCGTGGGACAGGAGAACACTGAAGCTTTCTTT. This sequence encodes CASSVGQENTEAFF.

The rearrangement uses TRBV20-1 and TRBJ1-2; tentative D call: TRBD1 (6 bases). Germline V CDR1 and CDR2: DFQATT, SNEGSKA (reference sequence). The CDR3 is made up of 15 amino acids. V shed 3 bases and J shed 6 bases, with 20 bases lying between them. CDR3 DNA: TGCAGTGCTAGTACGACCCCTACAGGGAAGGATGGCTACACCTTC. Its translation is CSASTTPTGKDGYTF.

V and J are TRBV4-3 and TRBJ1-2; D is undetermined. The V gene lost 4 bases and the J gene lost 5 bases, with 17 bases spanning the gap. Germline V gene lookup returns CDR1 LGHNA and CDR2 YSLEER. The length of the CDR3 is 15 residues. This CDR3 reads CASSPERLPGYGYTF. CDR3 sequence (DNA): TGCGCCAGCAGCCCCGAAAGGTTACCGGGGTATGGCTACACCTTC.

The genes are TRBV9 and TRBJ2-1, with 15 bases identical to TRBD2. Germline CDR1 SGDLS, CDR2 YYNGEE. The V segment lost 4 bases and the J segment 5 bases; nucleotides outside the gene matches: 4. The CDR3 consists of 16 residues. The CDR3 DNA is TGTGCCAGCAGCATCCGGACTAGCGGGGGGGACAATGAGCAGTTCTTC. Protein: CASSIRTSGGDNEQFF. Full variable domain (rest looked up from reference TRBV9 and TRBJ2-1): DSGVTQTPKHLITATGQRVTLRCSPRSGDLSVYWYQQSLDQGLQFLIQYYNGEERAKGNILERFSAQQFPDLHSELNLSSLELGDSALYFCASSIRTSGGDNEQFFGPGTRLTVL.

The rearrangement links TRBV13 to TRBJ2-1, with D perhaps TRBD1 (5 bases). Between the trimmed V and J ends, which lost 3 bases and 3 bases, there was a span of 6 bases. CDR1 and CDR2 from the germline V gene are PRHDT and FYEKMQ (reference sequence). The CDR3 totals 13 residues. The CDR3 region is CASSFDSYNEQFF. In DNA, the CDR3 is TGTGCCAGCAGCTTCGACAGCTACAATGAGCAGTTCTTC.

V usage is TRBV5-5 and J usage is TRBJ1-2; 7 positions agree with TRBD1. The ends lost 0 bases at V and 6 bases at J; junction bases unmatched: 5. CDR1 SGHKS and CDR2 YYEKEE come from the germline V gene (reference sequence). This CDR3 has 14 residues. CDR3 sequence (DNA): TGTGCCAGCAGCTTGGTCCTAGGGACAGATGGCTACACCTTC. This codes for CASSLVLGTDGYTF.